A selection of T cell receptor beta chains follows, all from one sample in a study of PD-L1 blockade in urothelial cancer. Sequencing used immunoSEQ multiplex PCR; TCRdb keeps in-frame clones, though not all of them. The data contain about 74,000 clones, 85% to 90% of them seen just once; the ten biggest clones take up approximately 4.5%. The specimen comprised PBMCs, sampled around atezolizumab (anti-PD-L1) treatment. The receptor source for this set is a man in his sixties or seventies with urothelial cancer. Each CDR3 is given with its conserved first and last residue. Fields, in order: V gene, J gene, CDR3 protein.

V: TRBV7-2
J: TRBJ2-7
CDR3: CASSLFESGTKLF

V: TRBV13
J: TRBJ2-5
CDR3: CASAQSVAGGETQYF

V: TRBV5-1
J: TRBJ1-2
CDR3: CASTPSPGNYGYTF

V: TRBV7-2
J: TRBJ2-3
CDR3: CASSSGRTSTDTQYF

V: TRBV7-6
J: TRBJ2-7
CDR3: CASSPRQSSYEQYF

V: TRBV7-6
J: TRBJ2-3
CDR3: CASSLGPTGGTDTQYF

V: TRBV18
J: TRBJ2-7
CDR3: CASSAGTEQYF

V: TRBV9
J: TRBJ2-7
CDR3: CASSVTPNPQGYEQYF

V: TRBV28
J: TRBJ2-6
CDR3: CASSSPRQGRTPGANVLTF

V: TRBV18
J: TRBJ2-3
CDR3: CASSPQAQGLDTQYF

V: TRBV6-1
J: TRBJ1-5
CDR3: CASSEMEAQPQHF

V: TRBV5-6
J: TRBJ1-5
CDR3: CASSLGQTDQPQHF

V: TRBV19
J: TRBJ2-1
CDR3: CASRAGLAGGGSYNEQFF

V: TRBV19
J: TRBJ1-1
CDR3: CASSIGRTGLNTEAFF

V: TRBV29-1
J: TRBJ2-3
CDR3: CSVLRSGAPDTQYF

V: TRBV7-6
J: TRBJ2-1
CDR3: CASSLVRDREQFF

V: TRBV5-1
J: TRBJ1-2
CDR3: CASSPESVTGYTF

V: TRBV6-1
J: TRBJ1-1
CDR3: CASRRQGEGTEAFF

V: TRBV19
J: TRBJ2-2
CDR3: CASSPRSGSGNTGELFF

V: TRBV19
J: TRBJ2-7
CDR3: CASSEGVPYEQYF

V: TRBV5-1
J: TRBJ2-7
CDR3: CASSLGASGSEEQYF

V: TRBV4-1
J: TRBJ2-7
CDR3: CASSQGTGFTYEQYF

V: TRBV19
J: TRBJ2-6
CDR3: CASSIFGTFSGANVLTF

V: TRBV2
J: TRBJ2-7
CDR3: CASSDQGQGYEQYF

V: TRBV9
J: TRBJ2-1
CDR3: CASSPRTGFSDEQFF

V: TRBV6-5
J: TRBJ2-5
CDR3: CASSPRVGGTAQYF